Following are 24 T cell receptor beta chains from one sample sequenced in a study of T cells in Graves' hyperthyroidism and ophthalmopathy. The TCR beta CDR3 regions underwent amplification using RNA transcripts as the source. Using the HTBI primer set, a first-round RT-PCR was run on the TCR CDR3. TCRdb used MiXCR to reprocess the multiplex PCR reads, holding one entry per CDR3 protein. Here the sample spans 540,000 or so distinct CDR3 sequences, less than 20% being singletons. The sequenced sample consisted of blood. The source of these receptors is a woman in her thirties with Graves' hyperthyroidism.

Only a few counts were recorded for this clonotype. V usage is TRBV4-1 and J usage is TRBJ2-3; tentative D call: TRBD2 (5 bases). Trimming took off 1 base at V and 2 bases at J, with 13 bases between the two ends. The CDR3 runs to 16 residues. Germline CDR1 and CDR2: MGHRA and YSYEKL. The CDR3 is CASSQVPGINTDTQYF. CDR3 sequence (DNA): TGCGCCAGCAGCCAAGTCCCGGGAATTAACACAGATACGCAGTATTTT.

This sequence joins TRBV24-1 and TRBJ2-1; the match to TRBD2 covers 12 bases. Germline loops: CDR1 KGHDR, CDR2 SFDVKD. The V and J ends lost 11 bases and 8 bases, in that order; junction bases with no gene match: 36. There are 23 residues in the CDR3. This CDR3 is CAITPYSRGKTSGRNRAMDEQFF. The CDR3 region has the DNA TGTGCCATCACACCTTATTCCAGGGGGAAGACTAGCGGGAGAAACAGGGCTATGGATGAGCAGTTCTTC.

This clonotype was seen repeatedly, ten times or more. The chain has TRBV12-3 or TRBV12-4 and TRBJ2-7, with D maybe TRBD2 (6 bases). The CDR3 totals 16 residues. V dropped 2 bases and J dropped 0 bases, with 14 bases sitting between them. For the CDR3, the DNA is TGTGCCAGCAGTTTATGGGGTAGCGGCAACTCCTACGAGCAGTACTTC. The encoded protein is CASSLWGSGNSYEQYF.

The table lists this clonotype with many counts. The CDR3 reads CASSHADSSGKYSNEQFF. The CDR3 bases are TGTGCCAGCAGCCATGCTGACTCTAGCGGGAAGTATTCGAATGAGCAGTTCTTC. The chain couples TRBV27 to TRBJ2-1; 9 positions agree with TRBD2. CDR1 is MNHEY and CDR2 is SMNVEV in the germline V gene (reference sequence). V dropped 6 bases and J dropped 7; count of bases not matched to a gene: 19. This CDR3 is 18 amino acids long.

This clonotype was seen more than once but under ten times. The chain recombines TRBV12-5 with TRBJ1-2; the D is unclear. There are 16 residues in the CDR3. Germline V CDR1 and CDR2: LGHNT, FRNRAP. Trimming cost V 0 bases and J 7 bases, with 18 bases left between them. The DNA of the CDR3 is TGTGCTAGTGGTTTGGTACCGGGCCAGGATACTGGTGGCTACACCTTC. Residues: CASGLVPGQDTGGYTF.

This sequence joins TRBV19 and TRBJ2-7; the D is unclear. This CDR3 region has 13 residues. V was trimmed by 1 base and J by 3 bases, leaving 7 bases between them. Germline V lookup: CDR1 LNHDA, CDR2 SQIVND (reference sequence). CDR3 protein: CASSIVPDYEQYF. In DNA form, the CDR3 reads TGTGCCAGTAGTATAGTTCCCGACTACGAGCAGTACTTC.

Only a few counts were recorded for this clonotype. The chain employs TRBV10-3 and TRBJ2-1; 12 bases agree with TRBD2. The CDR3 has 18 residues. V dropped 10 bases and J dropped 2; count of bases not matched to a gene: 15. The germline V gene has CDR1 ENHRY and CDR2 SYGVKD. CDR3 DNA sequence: TGTGCCACCGCACATCAGGATCGGACTAGCGGGACCTACAATGAGCAGTTCTTC. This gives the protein CATAHQDRTSGTYNEQFF.

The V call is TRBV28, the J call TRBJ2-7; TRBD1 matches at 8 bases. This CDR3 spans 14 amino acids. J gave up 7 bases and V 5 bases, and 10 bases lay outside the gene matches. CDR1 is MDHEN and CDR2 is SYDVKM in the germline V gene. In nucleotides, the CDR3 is TGTGCCAGCAGTGACAGGGGAGAGAGGTGGGAGCAGTACTTC. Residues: CASSDRGERWEQYF.

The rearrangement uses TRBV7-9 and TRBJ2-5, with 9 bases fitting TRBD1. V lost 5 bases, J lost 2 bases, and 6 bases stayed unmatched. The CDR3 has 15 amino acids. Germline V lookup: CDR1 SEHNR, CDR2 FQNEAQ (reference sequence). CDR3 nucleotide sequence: TGTGCCAGCAGCACCTACAGGGGGCTACAAGAGACCCAGTACTTC. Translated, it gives CASSTYRGLQETQYF.

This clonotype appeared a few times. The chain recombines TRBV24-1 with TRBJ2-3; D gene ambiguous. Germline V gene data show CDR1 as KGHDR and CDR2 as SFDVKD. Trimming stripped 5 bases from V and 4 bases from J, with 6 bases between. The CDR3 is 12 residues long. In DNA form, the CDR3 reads TGTGCCACCAGTGCCGGATCAGATACGCAGTATTTT. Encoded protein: CATSAGSDTQYF.

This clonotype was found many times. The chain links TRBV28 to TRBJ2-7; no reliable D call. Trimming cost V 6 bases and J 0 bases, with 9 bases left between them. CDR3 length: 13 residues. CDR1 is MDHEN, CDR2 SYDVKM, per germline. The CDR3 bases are TGTGCCAGCAGCCTTATGAGCTCCTACGAGCAGTACTTC. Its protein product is CASSLMSSYEQYF.

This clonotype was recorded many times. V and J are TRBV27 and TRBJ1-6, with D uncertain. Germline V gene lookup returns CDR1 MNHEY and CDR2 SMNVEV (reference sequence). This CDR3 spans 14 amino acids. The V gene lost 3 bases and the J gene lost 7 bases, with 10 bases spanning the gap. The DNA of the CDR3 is TGTGCCAGCAGTTTTTCGGCCTTAAATTCACCCCTCCACTTT. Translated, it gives CASSFSALNSPLHF.

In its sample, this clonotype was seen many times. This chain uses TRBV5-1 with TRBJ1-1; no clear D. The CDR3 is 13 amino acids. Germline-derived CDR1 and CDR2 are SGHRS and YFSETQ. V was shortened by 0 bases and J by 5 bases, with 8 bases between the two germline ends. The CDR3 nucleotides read TGCGCCAGCAGCTTGGACGGGATGACTGAAGCTTTCTTT. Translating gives CASSLDGMTEAFF.

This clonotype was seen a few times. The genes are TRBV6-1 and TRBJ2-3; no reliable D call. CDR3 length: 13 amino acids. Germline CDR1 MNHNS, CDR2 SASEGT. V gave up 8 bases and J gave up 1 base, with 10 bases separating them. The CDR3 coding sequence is TGTGCCAGCTTTGGGTATGGCACAGATACGCAGTATTTT. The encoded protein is CASFGYGTDTQYF.

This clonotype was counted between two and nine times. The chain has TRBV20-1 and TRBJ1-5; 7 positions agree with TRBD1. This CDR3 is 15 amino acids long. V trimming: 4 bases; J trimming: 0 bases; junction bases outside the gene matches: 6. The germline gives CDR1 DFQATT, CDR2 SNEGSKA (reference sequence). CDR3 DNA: TGCAGTGCTATCCCAGGGACAGTTAGCAATCAGCCCCAGCATTTT. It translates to CSAIPGTVSNQPQHF.

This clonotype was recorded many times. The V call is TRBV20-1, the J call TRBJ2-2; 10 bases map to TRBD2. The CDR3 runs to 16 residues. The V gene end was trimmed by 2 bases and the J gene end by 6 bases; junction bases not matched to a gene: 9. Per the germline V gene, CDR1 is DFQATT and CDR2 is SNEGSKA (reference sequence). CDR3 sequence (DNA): TGCAGTGCTAGACCCACCGGGACTAGCGTTGCCGGGGAGCTGTTTTTT. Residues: CSARPTGTSVAGELFF.

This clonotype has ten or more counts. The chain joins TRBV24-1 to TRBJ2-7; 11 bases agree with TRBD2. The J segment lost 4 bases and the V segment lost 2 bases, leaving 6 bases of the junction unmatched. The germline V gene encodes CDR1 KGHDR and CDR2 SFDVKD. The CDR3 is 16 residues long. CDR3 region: CATSDYTTSGSYEQYF. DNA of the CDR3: TGTGCCACCAGTGATTACACTACTAGCGGGAGTTACGAGCAGTACTTC.

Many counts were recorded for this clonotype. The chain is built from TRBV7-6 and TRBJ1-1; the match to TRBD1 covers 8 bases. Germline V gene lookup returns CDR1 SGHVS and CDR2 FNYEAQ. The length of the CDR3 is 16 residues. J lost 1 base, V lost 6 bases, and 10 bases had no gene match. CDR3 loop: CASSLGQGGSNTEAFF. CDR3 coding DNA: TGTGCCAGCAGTCTAGGACAGGGCGGGTCGAACACTGAAGCTTTCTTT.

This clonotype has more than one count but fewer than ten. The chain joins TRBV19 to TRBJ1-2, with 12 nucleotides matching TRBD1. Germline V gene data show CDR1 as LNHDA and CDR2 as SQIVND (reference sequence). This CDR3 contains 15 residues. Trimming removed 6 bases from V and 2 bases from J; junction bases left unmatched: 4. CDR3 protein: CASRGTGGANYGYTF. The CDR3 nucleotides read TGTGCCAGTAGAGGGACAGGGGGCGCAAACTATGGCTACACCTTC. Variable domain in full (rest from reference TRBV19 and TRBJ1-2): DGGITQSPKYLFRKEGQNVTLSCEQNLNHDAMYWYRQDPGQGLRLIYYSQIVNDFQKGDIAEGYSVSREKKESFPLTVTSAQKNPTAFYLCASRGTGGANYGYTFGSGTRLTVV.

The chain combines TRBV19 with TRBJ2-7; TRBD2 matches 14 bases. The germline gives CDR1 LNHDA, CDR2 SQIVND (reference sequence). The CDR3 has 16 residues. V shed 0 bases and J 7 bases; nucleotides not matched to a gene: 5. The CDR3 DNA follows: TGTGCCAGTAGTATAGACGGGACTAGCGGGAGAGGTGAGCAGTACTTC. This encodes CASSIDGTSGRGEQYF.

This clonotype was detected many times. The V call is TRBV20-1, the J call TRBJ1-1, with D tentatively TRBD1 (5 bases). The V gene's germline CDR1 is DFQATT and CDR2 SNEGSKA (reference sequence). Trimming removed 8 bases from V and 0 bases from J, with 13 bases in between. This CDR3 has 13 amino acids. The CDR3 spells CSTYRIVNTEAFF. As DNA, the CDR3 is TGCAGTACCTACAGGATCGTGAACACTGAAGCTTTCTTT.

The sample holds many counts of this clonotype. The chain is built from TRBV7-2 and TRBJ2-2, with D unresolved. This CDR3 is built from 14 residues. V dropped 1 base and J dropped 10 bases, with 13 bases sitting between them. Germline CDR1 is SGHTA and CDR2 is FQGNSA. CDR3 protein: CASSLGASGTELFF. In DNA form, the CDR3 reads TGTGCCAGCAGCTTAGGAGCTTCCGGAACGGAGCTGTTTTTT.

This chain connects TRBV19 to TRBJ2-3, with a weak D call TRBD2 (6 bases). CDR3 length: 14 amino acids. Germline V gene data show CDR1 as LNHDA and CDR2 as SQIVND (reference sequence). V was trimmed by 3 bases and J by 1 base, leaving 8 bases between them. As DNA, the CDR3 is TGTGCCAGTAGTATGCGGGGACGCACAGATACGCAGTATTTT. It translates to CASSMRGRTDTQYF. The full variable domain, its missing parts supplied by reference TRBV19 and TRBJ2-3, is DGGITQSPKYLFRKEGQNVTLSCEQNLNHDAMYWYRQDPGQGLRLIYYSQIVNDFQKGDIAEGYSVSREKKESFPLTVTSAQKNPTAFYLCASSMRGRTDTQYFGPGTRLTVL.

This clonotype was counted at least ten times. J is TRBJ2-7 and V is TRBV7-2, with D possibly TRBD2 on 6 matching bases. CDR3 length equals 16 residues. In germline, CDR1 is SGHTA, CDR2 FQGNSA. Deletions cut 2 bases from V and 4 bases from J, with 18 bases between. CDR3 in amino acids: CASSLTGAGNLYEQYF. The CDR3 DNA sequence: TGTGCCAGCAGCTTAACCGGGGCGGGAAACCTGTACGAGCAGTACTTC.